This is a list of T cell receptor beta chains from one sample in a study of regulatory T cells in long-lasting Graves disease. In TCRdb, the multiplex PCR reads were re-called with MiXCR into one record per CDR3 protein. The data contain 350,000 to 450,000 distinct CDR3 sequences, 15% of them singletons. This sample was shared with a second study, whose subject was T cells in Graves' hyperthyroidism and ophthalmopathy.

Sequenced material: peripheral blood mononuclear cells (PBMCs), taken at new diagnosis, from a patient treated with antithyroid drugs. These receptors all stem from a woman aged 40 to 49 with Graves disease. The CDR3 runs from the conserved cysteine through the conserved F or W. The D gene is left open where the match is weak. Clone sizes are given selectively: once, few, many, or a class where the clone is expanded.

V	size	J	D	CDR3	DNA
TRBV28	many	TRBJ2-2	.	CASSKGQYTGELFF	TGTGCCAGCAGCAAAGGACAGTACACCGGGGAGCTGTTTTTT
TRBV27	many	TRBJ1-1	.	CASSLMGRGTEAFF	TGTGCCAGCAGTTTAATGGGCCGGGGAACTGAAGCTTTCTTT
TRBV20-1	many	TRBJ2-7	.	CSASPPLGEQYF	TGCAGTGCTAGTCCCCCTCTCGGCGAGCAGTACTTC
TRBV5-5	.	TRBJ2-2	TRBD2	CASSLTLAANTGELFF	TGTGCCAGCAGCTTGACTCTAGCGGCTAACACCGGGGAGCTGTTTTTT
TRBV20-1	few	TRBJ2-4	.	CSAREMRGNIQYF	TGCAGTGCTAGAGAAATGAGGGGAAACATTCAGTACTTC
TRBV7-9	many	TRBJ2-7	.	CASSLAVSYEQYF	TGTGCCAGCAGCTTAGCTGTCTCCTACGAGCAGTACTTC
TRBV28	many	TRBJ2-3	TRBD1	CASSLVNVGGLTDTQYF	TGTGCCAGCAGTTTGGTCAACGTAGGGGGCCTCACAGATACGCAGTATTTT
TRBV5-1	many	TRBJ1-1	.	CASSSLQSNTEAFF	TGCGCCAGCAGCTCGTTACAGTCGAACACTGAAGCTTTCTTT
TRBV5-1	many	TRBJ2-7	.	CASSSSDRGHEQYF	.
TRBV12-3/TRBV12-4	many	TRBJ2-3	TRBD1	CASSPAPGQGDSDTQYF	TGTGCCAGCAGTCCCGCCCCGGGACAGGGGGACTCAGATACGCAGTATTTT
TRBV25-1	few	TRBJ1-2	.	CASRQVYGYTF	TGTGCCAGCAGACAGGTCTATGGCTACACCTTC
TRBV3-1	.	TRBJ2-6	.	CASSQQLLSGANVLTF	TGTGCCAGCAGCCAACAACTCTTATCTGGGGCCAACGTCCTGACTTTC
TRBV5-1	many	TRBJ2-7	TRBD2	CASSPSAGGRGEQYF	TGCGCCAGCAGCCCGTCCGCCGGCGGGAGGGGAGAGCAGTACTTC
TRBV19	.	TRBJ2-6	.	CASSLTGTGANVLTF	TGTGCCAGTAGTCTTACAGGAACCGGGGCCAACGTCCTGACTTTC
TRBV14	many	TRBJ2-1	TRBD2	CASSHPGTSGYNEQFF	TGTGCCAGCAGCCACCCCGGGACTAGCGGATACAATGAGCAGTTCTTC
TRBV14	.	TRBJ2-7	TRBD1	CASHPPRDRDPYEQYF	TGTGCCAGTCATCCTCCCCGCGACAGGGACCCTTACGAGCAGTACTTC
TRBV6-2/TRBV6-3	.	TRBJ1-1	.	CASSYTQNTEAFF	TGTGCCAGCAGTTATACGCAGAACACTGAAGCTTTCTTT
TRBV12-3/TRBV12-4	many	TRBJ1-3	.	CASSFGGPFSGNTIYF	TGTGCCAGCAGTTTCGGGGGGCCCTTCTCTGGAAACACCATATATTTT
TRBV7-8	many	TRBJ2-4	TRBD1	CASSSPSGGNIQYF	TGTGCCAGCAGCTCTCCGTCAGGGGGAAACATTCAGTACTTC
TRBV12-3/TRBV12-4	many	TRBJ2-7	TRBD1	CASSDTGGSYEQYF	TGTGCCAGCAGTGATACAGGGGGCTCCTACGAGCAGTACTTC
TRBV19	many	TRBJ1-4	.	CASSGGGGEKLFF	TGTGCCAGTAGTGGCGGGGGCGGTGAAAAACTGTTTTTT
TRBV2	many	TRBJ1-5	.	CASSEGGVDQPQHF	TGTGCCAGCAGTGAAGGGGGCGTCGATCAGCCCCAGCATTTT
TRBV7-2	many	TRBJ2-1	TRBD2	CASNLAGLAGVQFF	TGTGCCAGCAACTTAGCGGGACTAGCGGGAGTTCAGTTCTTC
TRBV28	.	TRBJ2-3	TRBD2	CASSHTGGGRTDTQYF	TGTGCCAGCAGTCACACTGGCGGGGGTCGCACAGATACGCAGTATTTT
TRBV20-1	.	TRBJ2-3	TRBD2	CSARQLAGGYTDTQYF	TGCAGTGCTCGACAACTAGCGGGAGGGTACACAGATACGCAGTATTTT
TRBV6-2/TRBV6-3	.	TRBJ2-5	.	CASNYKETQYF	TGTGCCAGCAACTATAAAGAGACCCAGTACTTC
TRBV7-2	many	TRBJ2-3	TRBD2	CASSLGLKLAADTQYF	TGTGCCAGCAGCTTGGGTCTAAAACTAGCGGCAGATACGCAGTATTTT
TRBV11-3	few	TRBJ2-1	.	CASSLAYRQAEQFF	TGTGCCAGCAGCTTAGCTTACAGACAGGCCGAGCAGTTCTTC
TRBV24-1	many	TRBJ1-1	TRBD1	CATSDSGQGRIGAFF	TGTGCCACCAGTGATTCCGGACAGGGGAGGATTGGGGCTTTCTTT
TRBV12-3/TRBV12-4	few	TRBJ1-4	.	CASGNEKLSF	TGTGCCAGCGGAAATGAAAAACTGTCTTTT
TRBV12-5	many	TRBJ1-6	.	CASGPGTVNNSPLHF	TGTGCTAGTGGCCCCGGGACCGTAAATAATTCACCCCTCCACTTT
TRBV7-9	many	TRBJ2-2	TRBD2	CASSFLAGEHGELFF	TGTGCCAGCAGCTTTCTAGCGGGAGAGCACGGGGAGCTGTTTTTT
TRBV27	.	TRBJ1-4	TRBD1	CASTRTGSEKLFF	TGTGCCAGCACCCGGACAGGGAGTGAAAAACTGTTTTTT
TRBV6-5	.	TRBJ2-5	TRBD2	CASSYSASGGGAETQYF	TGTGCCAGCAGTTACTCGGCTAGCGGGGGGGGCGCAGAGACCCAGTACTTC
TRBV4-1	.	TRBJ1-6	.	CASSQADNNSPLHF	TGCGCCAGCAGCCAGGCGGATAATAATTCACCCCTCCACTTT
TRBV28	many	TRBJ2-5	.	CASSSPGAWETQYF	TGTGCCAGCAGTTCTCCGGGAGCGTGGGAGACCCAGTACTTC
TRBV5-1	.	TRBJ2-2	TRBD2	CASGASGTNTGELFF	TGCGCCAGCGGGGCTAGCGGGACGAACACCGGGGAGCTGTTTTTT
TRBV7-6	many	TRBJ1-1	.	CASSPHRDTEAFF	TGTGCCAGCAGCCCTCACAGGGACACTGAAGCTTTCTTT
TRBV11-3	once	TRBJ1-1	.	CASRGRIMNTEAFF	TGTGCCAGCAGGGGACGTATCATGAACACTGAAGCTTTCTTT
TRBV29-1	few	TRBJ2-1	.	CSVRDGGGNEQFF	TGCAGCGTCCGGGATGGGGGCGGCAATGAGCAGTTCTTC
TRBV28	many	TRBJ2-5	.	CASSTRTAIWIQYF	TGTGCCAGCAGTACCAGAACAGCTATTTGGATCCAGTACTTC
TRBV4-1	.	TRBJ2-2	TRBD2	CASSQSPGLATGELFF	TGCGCCAGCAGCCAGTCCCCGGGACTAGCGACCGGGGAGCTGTTTTTT
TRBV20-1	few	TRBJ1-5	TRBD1	CSARGGQGESRPQHF	TGCAGTGCTAGAGGAGGACAGGGGGAAAGTCGGCCCCAGCATTTT
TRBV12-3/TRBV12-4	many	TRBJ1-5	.	CASSLQGNQPQHF	TGTGCCAGCAGTTTACAAGGGAATCAGCCCCAGCATTTT
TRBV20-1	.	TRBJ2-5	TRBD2	CSAIVGGPGETQYF	TGCAGTGCTATTGTGGGAGGGCCGGGTGAGACCCAGTACTTC
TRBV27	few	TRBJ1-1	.	CAGSLGGRSSEAFF	TGTGCCGGCAGTTTGGGGGGGCGAAGTTCTGAAGCTTTCTTT
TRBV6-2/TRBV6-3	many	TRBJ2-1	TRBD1	CASSAGTGGIDEQFF	TGTGCCAGCAGCGCCGGGACAGGGGGCATTGATGAGCAGTTCTTC
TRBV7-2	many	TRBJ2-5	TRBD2	CASASGRETQYF	TGTGCCAGCGCTAGCGGGCGGGAGACCCAGTACTTC
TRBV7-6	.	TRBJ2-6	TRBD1	CASSTDRHSGANVLTF	TGTGCCAGCAGCACGGACAGGCACTCTGGGGCCAACGTCCTGACTTTC
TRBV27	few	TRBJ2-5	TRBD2	CASISGRHVETQYF	TGTGCCAGCATAAGCGGGAGGCATGTTGAGACCCAGTACTTC
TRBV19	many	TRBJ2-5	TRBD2	CASSIPGLAGVETQYF	TGTGCCAGTAGTATCCCGGGACTAGCGGGAGTTGAGACCCAGTACTTC
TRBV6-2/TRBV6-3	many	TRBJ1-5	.	CASSLYEGQPQHF	TGTGCCAGCAGCTTATACGAGGGCCAGCCCCAGCATTTT
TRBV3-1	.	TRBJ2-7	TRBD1	CASSLSGTGNEQYF	TGTGCCAGCAGCCTCTCCGGGACAGGTAACGAGCAGTACTTC
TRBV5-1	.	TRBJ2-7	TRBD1	CASSAAVQGAGEQYF	TGCGCCAGCAGCGCCGCTGTACAGGGGGCTGGCGAGCAGTACTTC
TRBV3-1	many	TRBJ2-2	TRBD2	CASSPTSGPNTGELFF	TGTGCCAGCAGCCCTACTAGCGGGCCCAACACCGGGGAGCTGTTTTTT